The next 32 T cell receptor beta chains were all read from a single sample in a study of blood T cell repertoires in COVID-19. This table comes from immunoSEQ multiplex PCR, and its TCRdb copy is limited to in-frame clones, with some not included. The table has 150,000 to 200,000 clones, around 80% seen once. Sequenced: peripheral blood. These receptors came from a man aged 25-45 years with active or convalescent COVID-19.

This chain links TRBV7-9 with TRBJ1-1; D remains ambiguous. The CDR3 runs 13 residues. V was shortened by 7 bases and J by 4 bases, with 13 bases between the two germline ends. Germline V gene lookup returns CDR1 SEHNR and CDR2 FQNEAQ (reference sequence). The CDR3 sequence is CASTFQAGTEAFF. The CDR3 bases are TGTGCCAGCACCTTCCAGGCGGGCACTGAAGCTTTCTTT.

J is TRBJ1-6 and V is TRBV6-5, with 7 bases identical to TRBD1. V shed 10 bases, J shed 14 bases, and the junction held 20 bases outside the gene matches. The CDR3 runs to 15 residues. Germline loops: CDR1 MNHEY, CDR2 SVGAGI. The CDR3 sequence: CATEYTGTAPKSLHF. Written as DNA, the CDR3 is TGTGCCACCGAATATACCGGGACAGCCCCGAAGTCCCTCCACTTT.

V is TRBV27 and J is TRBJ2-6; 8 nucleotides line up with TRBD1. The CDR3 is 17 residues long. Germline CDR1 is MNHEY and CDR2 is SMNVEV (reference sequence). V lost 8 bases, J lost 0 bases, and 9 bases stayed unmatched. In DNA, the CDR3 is TGTGCCAGCGGACGAACAGGGGGTCCCTCTGGGGCCAACGTCCTGACTTTC. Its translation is CASGRTGGPSGANVLTF.

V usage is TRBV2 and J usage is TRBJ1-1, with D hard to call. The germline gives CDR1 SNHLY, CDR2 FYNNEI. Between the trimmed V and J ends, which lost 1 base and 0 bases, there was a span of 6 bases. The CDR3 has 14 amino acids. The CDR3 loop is CASSEDGLNTEAFF. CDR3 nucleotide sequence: TGTGCCAGCAGTGAAGACGGTTTGAACACTGAAGCTTTCTTT.

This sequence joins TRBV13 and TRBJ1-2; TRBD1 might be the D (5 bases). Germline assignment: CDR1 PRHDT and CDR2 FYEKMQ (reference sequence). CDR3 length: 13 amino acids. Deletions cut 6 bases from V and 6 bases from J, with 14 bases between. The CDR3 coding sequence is TGTGCCAGCAGGGCCCGGGGGGAGAATGGCTACACCTTC. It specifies CASRARGENGYTF.

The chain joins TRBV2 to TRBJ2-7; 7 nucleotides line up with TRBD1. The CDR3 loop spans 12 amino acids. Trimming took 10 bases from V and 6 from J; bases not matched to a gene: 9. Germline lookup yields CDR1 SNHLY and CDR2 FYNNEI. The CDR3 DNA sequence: TGTGCCATCCCGGGCCCAGGGGGCGAGCAGTACTTC. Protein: CAIPGPGGEQYF.

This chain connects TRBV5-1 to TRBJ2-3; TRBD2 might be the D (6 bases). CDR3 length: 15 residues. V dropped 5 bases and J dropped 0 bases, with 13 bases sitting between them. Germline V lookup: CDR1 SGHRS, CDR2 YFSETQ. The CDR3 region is CASSYRGSSTDTQYF. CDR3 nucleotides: TGCGCCAGCAGTTACCGGGGGTCTAGCACAGATACGCAGTATTTT. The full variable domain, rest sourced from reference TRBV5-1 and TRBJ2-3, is KAGVTQTPRYLIKTRGQQVTLSCSPISGHRSVSWYQQTPGQGLQFLFEYFSETQRNKGNFPGRFSGRQFSNSRSEMNVSTLELGDSALYLCASSYRGSSTDTQYFGPGTRLTVL.

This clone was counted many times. CDR3 bases: TGTGCCAGCAGTTCCGGGACTAGTAGCGAGCAGTACTTC. It translates to CASSSGTSSEQYF. The V gene is TRBV6-5, the J gene TRBJ2-7; TRBD2 aligns across 8 bases. Germline V lookup: CDR1 MNHEY, CDR2 SVGAGI. The V segment lost 4 bases and the J segment 6 bases; nucleotides outside the gene matches: 5. The CDR3 has 13 amino acids.

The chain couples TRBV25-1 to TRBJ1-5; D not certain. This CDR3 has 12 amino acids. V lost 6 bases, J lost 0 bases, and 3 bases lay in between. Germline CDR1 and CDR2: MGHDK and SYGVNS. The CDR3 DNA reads TGTGCCAGCAGCCATAGCAATCAGCCCCAGCATTTT. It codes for CASSHSNQPQHF. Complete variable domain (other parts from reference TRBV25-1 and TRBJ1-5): EADIYQTPRYLVIGTGKKITLECSQTMGHDKMYWYQQDPGMELHLIHYSYGVNSTEKGDLSSESTVSRIRTEHFPLTLESARPSHTSQYLCASSHSNQPQHFGDGTRLSIL.

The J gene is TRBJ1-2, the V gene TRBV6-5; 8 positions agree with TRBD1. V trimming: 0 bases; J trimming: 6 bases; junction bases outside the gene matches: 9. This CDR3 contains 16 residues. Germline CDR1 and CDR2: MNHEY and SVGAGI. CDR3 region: CASSYSQTGAMDGYTF. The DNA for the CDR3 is TGTGCCAGCAGTTACTCCCAGACAGGGGCCATGGATGGCTACACCTTC.

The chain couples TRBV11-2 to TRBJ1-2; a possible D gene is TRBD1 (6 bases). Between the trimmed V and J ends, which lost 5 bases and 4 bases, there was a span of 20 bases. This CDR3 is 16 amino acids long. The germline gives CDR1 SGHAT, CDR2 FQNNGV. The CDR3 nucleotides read TGTGCCAGCAGCCCAGGACAGTCTGGGATTGTCTATGGCTACACCTTC. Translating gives CASSPGQSGIVYGYTF.

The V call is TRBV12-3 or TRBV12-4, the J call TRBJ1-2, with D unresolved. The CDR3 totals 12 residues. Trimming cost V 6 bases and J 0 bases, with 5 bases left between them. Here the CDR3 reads CASSLSNYGYTF. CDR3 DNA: TGTGCCAGCAGCCTCTCTAACTATGGCTACACCTTC.

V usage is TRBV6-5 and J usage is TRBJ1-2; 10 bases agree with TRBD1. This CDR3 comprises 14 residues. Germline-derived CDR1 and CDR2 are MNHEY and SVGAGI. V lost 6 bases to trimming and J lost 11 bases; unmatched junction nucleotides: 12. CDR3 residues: CASSGTGTGVGYTF. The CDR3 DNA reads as TGTGCCAGCAGCGGGACCGGGACAGGGGTAGGATACACCTTC.

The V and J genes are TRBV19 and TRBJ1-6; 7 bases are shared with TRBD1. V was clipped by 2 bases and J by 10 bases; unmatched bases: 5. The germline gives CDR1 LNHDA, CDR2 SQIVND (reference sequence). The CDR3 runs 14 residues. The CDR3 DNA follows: TGTGCCAGTAGTATAAAGGGGGCTCAGTCACCCCTCCACTTT. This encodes CASSIKGAQSPLHF.

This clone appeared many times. The CDR3 sequence is CASSSSYNSPLHF. In DNA form, the CDR3 reads TGTGCCAGCAGTTCGTCCTATAATTCACCCCTCCACTTT. V usage is TRBV27 and J usage is TRBJ1-6, with D uncertain. The V gene lost 4 bases and the J gene lost 1 base, with 2 bases spanning the gap. The CDR3 length is 13 residues. Germline CDR1 reads MNHEY; CDR2 reads SMNVEV (reference sequence).

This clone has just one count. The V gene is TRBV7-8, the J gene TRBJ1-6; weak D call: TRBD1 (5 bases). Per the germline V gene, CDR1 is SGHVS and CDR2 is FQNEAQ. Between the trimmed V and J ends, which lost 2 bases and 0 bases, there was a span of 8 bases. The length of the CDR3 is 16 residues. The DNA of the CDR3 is TGTGCCAGCAGCTTACACGACAGCTCCTATAATTCACCCCTCCACTTT. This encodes CASSLHDSSYNSPLHF.

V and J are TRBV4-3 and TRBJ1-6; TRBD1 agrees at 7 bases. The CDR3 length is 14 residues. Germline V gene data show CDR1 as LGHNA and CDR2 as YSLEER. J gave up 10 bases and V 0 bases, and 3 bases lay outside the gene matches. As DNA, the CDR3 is TGCGCCAGCAGCCAAGATATCAGGGGGTCACCCCTCCACTTT. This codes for CASSQDIRGSPLHF.

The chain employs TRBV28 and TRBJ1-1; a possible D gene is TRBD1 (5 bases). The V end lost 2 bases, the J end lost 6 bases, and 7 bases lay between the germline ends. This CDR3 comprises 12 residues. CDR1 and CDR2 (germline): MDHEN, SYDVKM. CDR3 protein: CASSLEGAEAFF. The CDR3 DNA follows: TGTGCCAGCAGTTTAGAAGGGGCTGAAGCTTTCTTT.

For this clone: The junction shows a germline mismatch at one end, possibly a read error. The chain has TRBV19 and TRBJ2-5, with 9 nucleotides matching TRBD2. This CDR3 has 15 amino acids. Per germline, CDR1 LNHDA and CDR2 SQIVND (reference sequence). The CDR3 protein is CATRQRGAPSEAQYF. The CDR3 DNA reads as TGTGCCACTCGACAGCGGGGGGCTCCCTCAGAGGCCCAGTACTTC.

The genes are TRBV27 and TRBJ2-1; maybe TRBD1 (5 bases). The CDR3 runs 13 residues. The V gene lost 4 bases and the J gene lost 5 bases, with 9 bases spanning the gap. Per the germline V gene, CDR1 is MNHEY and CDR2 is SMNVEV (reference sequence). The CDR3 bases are TGTGCCAGCAGTTGGTTAGGGGACAATGAGCAGTTCTTC. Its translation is CASSWLGDNEQFF.

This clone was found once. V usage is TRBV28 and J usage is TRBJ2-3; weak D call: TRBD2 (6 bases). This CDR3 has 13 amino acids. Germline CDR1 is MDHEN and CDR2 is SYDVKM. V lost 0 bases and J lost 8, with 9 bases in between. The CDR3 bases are TGTGCCAGCAGTTTATGGGACTATCCTACGCAGTATTTT. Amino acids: CASSLWDYPTQYF.

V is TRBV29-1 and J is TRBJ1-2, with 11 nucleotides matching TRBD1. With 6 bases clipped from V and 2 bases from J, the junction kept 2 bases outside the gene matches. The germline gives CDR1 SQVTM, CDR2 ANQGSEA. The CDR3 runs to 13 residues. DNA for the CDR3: TGCAGCGTCCGGACAGGGGGCAACTATGGCTACACCTTC. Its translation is CSVRTGGNYGYTF. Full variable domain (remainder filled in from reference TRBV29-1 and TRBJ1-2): SAVISQKPSRDICQRGTSLTIQCQVDSQVTMMFWYRQQPGQSLTLIATANQGSEATYESGFVIDKFPISRPNLTFSTLTVSNMSPEDSSIYLCSVRTGGNYGYTFGSGTRLTVV.

The CDR3 region is CASSYEGAGNTIYF. CDR3 bases: TGTGCCAGCAGTTACGAGGGGGCTGGAAACACCATATATTTT. The chain couples TRBV6-2 or TRBV6-3 to TRBJ1-3, with a weak D call TRBD1 (6 bases). From germline, CDR1 is MNHEY and CDR2 SVGEGT. Trimming pared 2 bases from V and 2 bases from J, leaving 7 bases between. The CDR3 is 14 residues long.

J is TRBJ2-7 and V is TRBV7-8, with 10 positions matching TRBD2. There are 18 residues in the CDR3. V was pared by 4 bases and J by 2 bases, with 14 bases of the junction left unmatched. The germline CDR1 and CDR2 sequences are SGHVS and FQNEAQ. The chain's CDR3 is CASSSRGSGRSSTYEQYF. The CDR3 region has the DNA TGTGCCAGCAGCTCCCGGGGTAGCGGGAGGAGTAGCACCTACGAGCAGTACTTC.

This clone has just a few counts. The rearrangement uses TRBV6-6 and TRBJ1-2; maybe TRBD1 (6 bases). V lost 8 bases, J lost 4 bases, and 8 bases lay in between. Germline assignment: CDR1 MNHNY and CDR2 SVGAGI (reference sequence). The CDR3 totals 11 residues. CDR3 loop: CASGGPYGYTF. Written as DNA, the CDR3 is TGTGCCAGCGGGGGCCCCTATGGCTACACCTTC.

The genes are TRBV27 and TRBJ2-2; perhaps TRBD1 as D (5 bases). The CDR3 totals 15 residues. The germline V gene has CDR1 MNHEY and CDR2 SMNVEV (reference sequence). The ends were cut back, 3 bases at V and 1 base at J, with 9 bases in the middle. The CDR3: CASSFKGRNTGELFF. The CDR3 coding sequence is TGTGCCAGCAGTTTCAAGGGGCGGAACACCGGGGAGCTGTTTTTT.

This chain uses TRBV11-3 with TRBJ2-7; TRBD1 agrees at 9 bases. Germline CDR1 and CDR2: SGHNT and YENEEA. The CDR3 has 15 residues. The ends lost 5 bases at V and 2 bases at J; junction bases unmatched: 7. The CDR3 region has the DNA TGTGCCAGCAGCCCTTTGGGACAGGGTACCTACGAGCAGTACTTC. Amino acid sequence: CASSPLGQGTYEQYF.

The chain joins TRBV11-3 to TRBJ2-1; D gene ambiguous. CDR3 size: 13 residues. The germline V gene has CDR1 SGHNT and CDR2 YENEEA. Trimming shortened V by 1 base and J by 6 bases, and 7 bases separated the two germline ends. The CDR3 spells CASSLVEINEQFF. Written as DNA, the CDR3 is TGTGCCAGCAGCTTAGTCGAGATCAATGAGCAGTTCTTC.

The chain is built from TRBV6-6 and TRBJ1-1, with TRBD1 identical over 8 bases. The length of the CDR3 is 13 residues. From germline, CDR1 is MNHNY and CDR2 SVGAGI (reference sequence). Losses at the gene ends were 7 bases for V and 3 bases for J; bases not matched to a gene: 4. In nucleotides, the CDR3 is TGTGCCAGCACCTTACAGGGGGACACTGAAGCTTTCTTT. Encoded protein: CASTLQGDTEAFF.

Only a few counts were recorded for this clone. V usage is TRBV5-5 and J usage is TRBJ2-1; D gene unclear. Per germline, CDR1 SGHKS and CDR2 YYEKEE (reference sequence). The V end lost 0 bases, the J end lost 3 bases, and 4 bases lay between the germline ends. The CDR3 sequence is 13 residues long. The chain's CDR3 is CASSLDYYNEQFF. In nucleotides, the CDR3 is TGTGCCAGCAGCTTGGACTACTACAATGAGCAGTTCTTC.

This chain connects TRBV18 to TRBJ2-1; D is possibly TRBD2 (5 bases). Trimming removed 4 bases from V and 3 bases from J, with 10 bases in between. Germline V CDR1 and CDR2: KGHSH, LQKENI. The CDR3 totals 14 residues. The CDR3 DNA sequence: TGTGCCAGCTCACTGGACTCGTTCTACAATGAGCAGTTCTTC. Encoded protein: CASSLDSFYNEQFF.

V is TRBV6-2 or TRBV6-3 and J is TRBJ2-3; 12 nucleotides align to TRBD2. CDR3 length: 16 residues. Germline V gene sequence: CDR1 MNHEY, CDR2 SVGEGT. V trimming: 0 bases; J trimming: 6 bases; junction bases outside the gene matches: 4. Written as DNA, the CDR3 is TGTGCCAGCAGTTACTCGCTAGCGGGGGGGCCTGATACGCAGTATTTT. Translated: CASSYSLAGGPDTQYF.